These 18 T cell receptor beta chains share one sample of origin, sequenced in a study of identical twins. Using its own MiXCR run on the 5' RACE reads, TCRdb lists one record per CDR3 protein. The sample records 500,000 to 550,000 distinct CDR3 sequences, 20% to 25% being singletons. The same data also went into a second study, on yellow fever vaccine responses in identical twins.

Input material: CD4+ T cells sorted from blood. Every receptor here comes from a woman between 18 and 30 years old in good health.

The table lists this clonotype with a few counts. This chain uses TRBV7-9 with TRBJ1-2; D is possibly TRBD1 (6 bases). Germline CDR1 and CDR2: SEHNR and FQNEAQ (reference sequence). The CDR3 has 12 amino acids. The ends were cut back, 4 bases at V and 7 bases at J, with 10 bases in the middle. CDR3 coding DNA: TGTGCCAGCAGCTCCGGGACATCTGGCTACACCTTC. It yields the protein CASSSGTSGYTF.

This clonotype turned up a few times. The chain combines TRBV28 with TRBJ2-2; D uncertain. The CDR3 consists of 14 residues. Deletions cut 4 bases from V and 6 bases from J, with 12 bases between. Germline V gene data show CDR1 as MDHEN and CDR2 as SYDVKM. For the CDR3, the DNA is TGTGCCAGCAGTTGGGCCCCGCGGTCCGGGGAGCTGTTTTTT. This sequence encodes CASSWAPRSGELFF.

The chain recombines TRBV18 with TRBJ2-1; TRBD1 matches at 9 bases. CDR1 is KGHSH and CDR2 is LQKENI in the germline V gene. CDR3 size: 17 residues. The trim removed 0 bases at V and 4 bases at J, leaving 7 bases unmatched. The CDR3 DNA reads TGTGCCAGCTCACCACCAAACAGGGGGCTAGGATACAATGAGCAGTTCTTC. Protein: CASSPPNRGLGYNEQFF.

This clonotype was seen more than once but under ten times. V is TRBV6-6 and J is TRBJ2-2; unclear D gene. Germline values: CDR1 MNHNY, CDR2 SVGAGI (reference sequence). The V and J ends lost 7 bases and 7 bases respectively, with 10 bases between them. The CDR3 totals 12 residues. The chain's CDR3 is CASTLDGGELFF. CDR3 sequence (DNA): TGTGCCAGCACCCTGGATGGCGGGGAGCTGTTTTTT.

This clonotype has only a few counts. This rearrangement joins TRBV2 to TRBJ2-1, with 8 positions matching TRBD1. The ends lost 3 bases at V and 7 bases at J; junction bases unmatched: 11. From germline, CDR1 is SNHLY and CDR2 FYNNEI. There are 16 residues in the CDR3. This CDR3 is CASSERGAGGLNEQFF. Written as DNA, the CDR3 is TGTGCCAGCAGTGAGAGGGGGGCAGGGGGCCTGAATGAGCAGTTCTTC.

V is TRBV20-1 and J is TRBJ2-2; 12 positions match TRBD2. V lost 2 bases and J lost 7; bases outside the gene matches: 8. The CDR3 extends over 16 amino acids. Looked up from germline, CDR1 is DFQATT and CDR2 is SNEGSKA (reference sequence). The CDR3 loop reads CSARLAGGPRVGELFF. The CDR3 DNA sequence: TGCAGTGCTAGACTAGCGGGAGGGCCTCGGGTCGGGGAGCTGTTTTTT.

The V and J genes are TRBV11-2 and TRBJ1-1; 9 nucleotides agree with TRBD1. This CDR3 is built from 14 residues. From germline, CDR1 is SGHAT and CDR2 FQNNGV. Unmatched junction bases numbered 5, after V lost 5 bases and J lost 4 bases. CDR3 nucleotide sequence: TGTGCCAGCAGCACTCGGACAGGGGTCACTGAAGCTTTCTTT. Translation gives CASSTRTGVTEAFF.

The gene calls are TRBV6-5 and TRBJ2-7; the match to TRBD2 covers 7 bases. This CDR3 is 16 amino acids long. The germline V gene has CDR1 MNHEY and CDR2 SVGAGI. With V trimmed by 0 bases and J by 0 bases, 5 bases remained unmatched. The CDR3 region is CASSYSGEGLSYEQYV. CDR3 nucleotide sequence: TGTGCCAGCAGTTACTCGGGGGAGGGTCTCTCCTACGAGCAGTACGTC.

This chain's CDR3 is CSARVRGLNIQYF. CDR3 nucleotide sequence: TGCAGTGCTAGAGTTCGGGGCCTGAACATTCAGTACTTC. This chain uses TRBV20-1 with TRBJ2-4; D possibly uses TRBD1 or TRBD2 (5 bases each). The germline V and J ends were trimmed by 1 base and 7 bases, with 11 bases remaining between them. The germline CDR1 and CDR2 sequences are DFQATT and SNEGSKA (reference sequence). The CDR3 contains 13 residues.

The rearrangement links TRBV10-3 to TRBJ2-7; TRBD2 aligns across 8 bases. Per germline, CDR1 ENHRY and CDR2 SYGVKD. Trimming at V came to 3 bases and at J to 1 base, leaving 2 bases not matched to a gene. The CDR3 is made up of 14 amino acids. For the CDR3, the DNA is TGTGCCATCAGTGAAAGCGGGAGATCCTACGAGCAGTACTTC. Its protein is CAISESGRSYEQYF.

The CDR3 loop reads CSARDMSLNEQFF. The CDR3 DNA reads as TGCAGTGCTAGAGACATGTCCCTCAATGAGCAGTTCTTC. The chain recombines TRBV20-1 with TRBJ2-1; D is unresolved. V shed 0 bases and J shed 6 bases, with 9 bases lying between them. The CDR3 extends over 13 amino acids. Germline V lookup: CDR1 DFQATT, CDR2 SNEGSKA (reference sequence).

The rearrangement uses TRBV6-2 or TRBV6-3 and TRBJ2-1; unclear D gene. From germline, CDR1 is MNHEY and CDR2 SVGEGT. The CDR3 contains 13 residues. Deletions cut 7 bases from V and 4 bases from J, with 11 bases between. CDR3 residues: CASTNGRYNEQFF. The CDR3, as DNA: TGTGCCAGCACGAACGGGCGGTACAATGAGCAGTTCTTC.

This clonotype has more than one count but fewer than ten. The gene calls are TRBV10-3 and TRBJ2-1, with D tentatively TRBD2 (6 bases). This CDR3 is 16 amino acids long. Germline lookup yields CDR1 ENHRY and CDR2 SYGVKD. The V end lost 9 bases, the J end lost 5 bases, and 23 bases lay between the germline ends. The CDR3 protein is CAMGSIGRGTDNEQFF. The CDR3 bases are TGTGCCATGGGGTCGATCGGGCGCGGGACTGACAATGAGCAGTTCTTC.

This clonotype was seen more than once but under ten times. V usage is TRBV5-1 and J usage is TRBJ2-1; D may match TRBD1 or TRBD2 (5 bases each). V gave up 4 bases and J gave up 2 bases, with 16 bases separating them. Germline V gene data show CDR1 as SGHRS and CDR2 as YFSETQ. The CDR3 is 16 residues long. The CDR3 protein is CASSQMGELAYNEQFF. The CDR3 nucleotides are TGCGCCAGCAGCCAAATGGGGGAACTGGCCTACAATGAGCAGTTCTTC.

The chain links TRBV7-2 to TRBJ2-5, with TRBD2 matching 9 bases. This CDR3 is 15 amino acids long. Germline V gene sequence: CDR1 SGHTA, CDR2 FQGNSA. After removal of 5 bases from V and 4 bases from J, the junction contained 8 bases not matched to a gene. Here the CDR3 reads CASSNSGGHTETQYF. The CDR3 bases are TGTGCCAGCAGCAACAGCGGGGGGCACACAGAGACCCAGTACTTC.

The chain combines TRBV5-1 with TRBJ2-2, with 9 bases matching TRBD1. Germline V lookup: CDR1 SGHRS, CDR2 YFSETQ. This CDR3 is 16 amino acids long. Unmatched junction bases numbered 8, after V lost 4 bases and J lost 4 bases. The CDR3 loop is CASSLMGQGSTGELFF. The DNA for the CDR3 is TGCGCCAGCAGCCTAATGGGACAGGGAAGCACCGGGGAGCTGTTTTTT. Complete variable domain (other parts from reference TRBV5-1 and TRBJ2-2): KAGVTQTPRYLIKTRGQQVTLSCSPISGHRSVSWYQQTPGQGLQFLFEYFSETQRNKGNFPGRFSGRQFSNSRSEMNVSTLELGDSALYLCASSLMGQGSTGELFFGEGSRLTVL.

This chain uses TRBV29-1 with TRBJ2-1; 12 nucleotides align to TRBD2. Germline V lookup: CDR1 SQVTM, CDR2 ANQGSEA. The J segment lost 8 bases and the V segment lost 6 bases, leaving 11 bases of the junction unmatched. The CDR3 covers 15 residues. This CDR3 is CSVVGLAGGPYEQFF. CDR3 DNA: TGCAGCGTGGTAGGCCTAGCGGGAGGGCCCTATGAGCAGTTCTTC.

This chain connects TRBV11-2 to TRBJ2-3; 10 bases map to TRBD1. The CDR3 has 15 amino acids. The germline V gene encodes CDR1 SGHAT and CDR2 FQNNGV. V lost 2 bases and J lost 8; bases outside the gene matches: 7. CDR3 amino acids: CASSLPGQGYATQYF. The CDR3 DNA follows: TGTGCCAGCAGCTTACCGGGACAGGGGTATGCTACGCAGTATTTT.